The TCR beta chain under discussion was sequenced for a study of shared clonotypes between healthy human individuals. Comment on this clone: The antigen is undetermined.

Study findings and constraints: Represented diversity, genetic and exposure-history alike, was limited by few donors. Clonotype sharing among the donors was expected to vary with sequencing depth.

This CDR3 spans 15 amino acids. From germline, CDR1 is KGHSH and CDR2 LQKENI. V shed 5 bases and J 0 bases; nucleotides not matched to a gene: 3. Here immunoSEQ multiplex PCR was the method, and the copy in TCRdb shows in-frame clones only, minus some. The sample shows around 990,000 clones, approximately 77% of them seen only once. The specimen sequenced was memory CD4+ T cells from PBMCs. Subset meaning: CD45RA-negative fraction. The TCR comes from a man younger than 35 in good health. Some clones in this sample may be carry-over from other donors' samples. The chain carries TRBV18 and TRBJ2-2, with 7 positions matching TRBD1. The CDR3 region has the DNA TGTGCCAGCTCAACCGGGACAGCGAACACCGGGGAGCTGTTTTTT. It translates to CASSTGTANTGELFF.